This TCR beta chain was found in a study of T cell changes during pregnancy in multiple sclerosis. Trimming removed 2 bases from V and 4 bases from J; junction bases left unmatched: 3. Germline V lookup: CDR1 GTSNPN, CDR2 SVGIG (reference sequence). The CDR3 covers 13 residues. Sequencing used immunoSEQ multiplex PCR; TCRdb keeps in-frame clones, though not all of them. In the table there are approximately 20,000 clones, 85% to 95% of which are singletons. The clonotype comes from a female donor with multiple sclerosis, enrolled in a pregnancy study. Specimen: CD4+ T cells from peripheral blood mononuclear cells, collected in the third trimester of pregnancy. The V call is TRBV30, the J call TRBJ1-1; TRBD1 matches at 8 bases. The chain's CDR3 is CAWSTDRGTEAFF. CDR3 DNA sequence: TGTGCCTGGAGTACCGACAGGGGCACTGAAGCTTTCTTT.